The sequence of this T cell receptor beta chain was determined in a study of blood T cells in healthy people across ages. The J segment lost 7 bases and the V segment lost 1 base, leaving 8 bases of the junction unmatched. This CDR3 is 17 amino acids long. Germline V gene data show CDR1 as MGHRA and CDR2 as YSYEKL. A second roughly 6 to 12 cycle PCR used barcoded and J-beta primers. MiXCR, run by TCRdb on the 5' RACE reads, gives a single entry per CDR3 protein. The data contain 1.5 million to 2 million distinct CDR3 sequences, less than 50% of them seen just once; the ten biggest clones take up less than 2.5%. This clonotype was seen a few times.

Material: blood. This sequence was found in a woman in her 40s in good health. The chain couples TRBV4-1 to TRBJ2-1, with 12 bases identical to TRBD2. The CDR3 loop reads CASSQVLAGGPGNEQFF. For the CDR3, the DNA is TGCGCCAGCAGCCAAGTGCTAGCGGGGGGGCCGGGGAATGAGCAGTTCTTC.